The clone carrying this T cell receptor beta chain was recorded only once. The source of the sample is a study of blood T cell repertoires in COVID-19. The overall study: Some COVID-19 samples were acute and others convalescent; all came from the United States, Italy and Spain.

The CDR3 is 15 amino acids. Per germline, CDR1 LNHNV and CDR2 YYDKDF (reference sequence). V was shortened by 3 bases and J by 9 bases, with 15 bases between the two germline ends. The assay was immunoSEQ multiplex PCR, and TCRdb's table has in-frame clones only and misses some. The table shows some 360,000 clones, with about 90% occurring only once. Recruits, aged about 18 to 95 years, lived in around 24 US areas. Cohorts were based on clinical histories the participants reported. All exposed participants met a person with COVID-19 within 2 weeks before entering the study. V is TRBV15 and J is TRBJ1-6; D may be TRBD1 (5 bases). This receptor was identified in a woman between 25 and 40 years old who had been exposed to COVID-19. Specimen: PBMCs or T cells enriched from blood (not recorded which). The CDR3 sequence: CATSSKGGDGSPLHF. CDR3 in DNA: TGTGCCACCAGCAGCAAGGGAGGGGATGGTTCACCCCTCCACTTT.